This TCR beta chain was obtained from a study of blood T cell repertoires in COVID-19. Study in general: T cells, B-cell-depleted T cells, or PBMCs provided the cDNA or gDNA that served as material.

The age range of participants was 18 to 89 years, with residence in about 25 US areas. Grouping used clinical history reported by participants in a survey and questionnaire. Original processing methods: Nucleated cell counts were estimated from reference gene primer amplification. Measured with immunoSEQ multiplex PCR; TCRdb has only the in-frame clones, and not every one. V and J calls and clone size are as listed in that table; D and trimming were resolved from the DNA. The table records about 320,000 clones, about 92% of them present only once. Trimming shortened V by 6 bases and J by 4 bases, and 16 bases separated the two germline ends. Germline V gene lookup returns CDR1 KGHSH and CDR2 LQKENI. This CDR3 has 15 amino acids.

This chain uses TRBV18 with TRBJ1-5; weak D call: TRBD1 (6 bases). This receptor was identified in a man aged 60 to 69 who had recovered from COVID-19. The sample consisted of PBMCs or T cells enriched from blood (not recorded which). CDR3 DNA sequence: TGTGCCAGCTCGGCCCGAGGGACATCGAATCAGCCCCAGCATTTT. It encodes CASSARGTSNQPQHF.